These 3 T cell receptor beta chains were all obtained from the same sample, sequenced in a study of T cells in Graves' hyperthyroidism and ophthalmopathy. Amplified TCR beta CDR3 regions derived from RNA transcripts. The TCR CDR3 was amplified in a first-round RT-PCR using the HTBI primer set. TCRdb re-derived calls from the multiplex PCR reads in MiXCR, one entry per CDR3 protein. The data contain about 640,000 distinct CDR3 sequences, about 14% of them singletons. Sequenced material: blood. These receptors were obtained from a woman between 45 and 60 years old with Graves' ophthalmopathy.

This clonotype occurred many times. The rearrangement uses TRBV6-2 or TRBV6-3 and TRBJ2-7; D possibly uses TRBD1 or TRBD2 (5 bases each). The CDR3 loop spans 12 amino acids. The ends were cut back, 6 bases at V and 6 bases at J, with 12 bases in the middle. Germline values: CDR1 MNHEY, CDR2 SVGEGT. CDR3 amino acids: CASSPRDLEQYF. The CDR3 DNA sequence: TGTGCCAGCAGCCCGAGGGACCTCGAGCAGTACTTC.

Many counts were recorded for this clonotype. The chain recombines TRBV28 with TRBJ2-7; a weak D match, TRBD2 (6 bases). Germline V gives CDR1 MDHEN, CDR2 SYDVKM. The CDR3 runs 14 residues. Trimming removed 7 bases from V and 5 bases from J, with 18 bases in between. The CDR3 loop is CASTGEGGVDEQYF. CDR3 sequence (DNA): TGTGCCAGCACTGGGGAAGGCGGGGTGGACGAGCAGTACTTC.

At least ten counts were recorded for this clonotype. The chain uses TRBV10-3 and TRBJ2-5; perhaps TRBD2 as D (6 bases). This CDR3 spans 15 amino acids. V lost 0 bases and J lost 4, with 12 bases in between. Germline assignment: CDR1 ENHRY and CDR2 SYGVKD. This CDR3 is CAISESGGGAETQYF. For the CDR3, the DNA is TGTGCCATCAGTGAGTCGGGAGGAGGGGCAGAGACCCAGTACTTC.